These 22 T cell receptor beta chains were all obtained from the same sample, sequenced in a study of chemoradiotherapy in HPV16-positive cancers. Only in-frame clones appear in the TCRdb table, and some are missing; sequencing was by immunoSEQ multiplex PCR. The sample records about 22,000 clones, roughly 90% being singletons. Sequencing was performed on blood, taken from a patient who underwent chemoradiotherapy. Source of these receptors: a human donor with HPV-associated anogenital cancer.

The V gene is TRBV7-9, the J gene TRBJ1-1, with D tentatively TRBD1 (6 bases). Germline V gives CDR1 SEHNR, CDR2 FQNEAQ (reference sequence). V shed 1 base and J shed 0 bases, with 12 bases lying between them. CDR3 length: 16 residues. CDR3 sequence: CASSLDRAPMNTEAFF. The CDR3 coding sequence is TGTGCCAGCAGCTTAGACAGGGCGCCAATGAACACTGAAGCTTTCTTT. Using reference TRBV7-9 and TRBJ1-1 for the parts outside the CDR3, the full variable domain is DTGVSQNPRHKITKRGQNVTFRCDPISEHNRLYWYRQTLGQGPEFLTYFQNEAQLEKSRLLSDRFSAERPKGSFSTLEIQRTEQGDSAMYLCASSLDRAPMNTEAFFGQGTRLTVV.

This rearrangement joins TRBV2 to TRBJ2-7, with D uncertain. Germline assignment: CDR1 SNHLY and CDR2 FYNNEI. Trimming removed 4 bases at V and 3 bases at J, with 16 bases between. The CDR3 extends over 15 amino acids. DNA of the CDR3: TGTGCCAGCAGTGGAAGGATGGCAAGGGTCTACGAGCAGTACTTC. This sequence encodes CASSGRMARVYEQYF.

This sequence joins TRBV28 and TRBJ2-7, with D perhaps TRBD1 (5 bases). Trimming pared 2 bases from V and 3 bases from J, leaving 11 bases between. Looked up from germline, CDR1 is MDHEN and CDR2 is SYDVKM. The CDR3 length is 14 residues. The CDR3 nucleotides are TGTGCCAGCAGTTTACAGGACACGGACTACGAGCAGTACTTC. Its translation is CASSLQDTDYEQYF.

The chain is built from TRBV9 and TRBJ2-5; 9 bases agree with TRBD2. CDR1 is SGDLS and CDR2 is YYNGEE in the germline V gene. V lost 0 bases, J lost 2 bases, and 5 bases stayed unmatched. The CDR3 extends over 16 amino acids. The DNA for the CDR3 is TGTGCCAGCAGCGTAGGGACTAGCGCGTTTCAAGAGACCCAGTACTTC. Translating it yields CASSVGTSAFQETQYF.

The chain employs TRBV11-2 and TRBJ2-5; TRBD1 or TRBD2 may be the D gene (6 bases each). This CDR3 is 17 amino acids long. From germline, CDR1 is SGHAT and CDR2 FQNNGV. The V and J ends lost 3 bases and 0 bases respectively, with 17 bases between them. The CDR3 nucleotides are TGTGCCAGCAGCTTCCAGGGGAGGTTAACCCACCAAGAGACCCAGTACTTC. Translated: CASSFQGRLTHQETQYF.

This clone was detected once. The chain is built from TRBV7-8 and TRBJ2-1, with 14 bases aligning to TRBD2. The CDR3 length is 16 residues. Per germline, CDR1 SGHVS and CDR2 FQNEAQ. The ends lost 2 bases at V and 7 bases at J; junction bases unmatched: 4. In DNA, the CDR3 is TGTGCCAGCAGCTTACTATGGACTAGCGGGAGGAATGAGCAGTTCTTC. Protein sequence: CASSLLWTSGRNEQFF.

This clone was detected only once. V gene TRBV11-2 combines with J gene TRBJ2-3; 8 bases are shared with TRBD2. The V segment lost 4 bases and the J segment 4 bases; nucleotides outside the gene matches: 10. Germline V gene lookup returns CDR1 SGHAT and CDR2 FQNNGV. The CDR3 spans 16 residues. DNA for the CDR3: TGTGCCAGCAGCTCAACGCTTAGCGGGATAGCAGATACGCAGTATTTT. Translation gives CASSSTLSGIADTQYF.

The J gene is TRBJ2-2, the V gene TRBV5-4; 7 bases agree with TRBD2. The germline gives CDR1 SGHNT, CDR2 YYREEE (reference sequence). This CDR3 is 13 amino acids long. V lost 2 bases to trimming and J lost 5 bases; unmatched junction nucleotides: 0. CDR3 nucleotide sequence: TGTGCCAGCAGCTTCGGGGGGACCGGGGAGCTGTTTTTT. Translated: CASSFGGTGELFF.

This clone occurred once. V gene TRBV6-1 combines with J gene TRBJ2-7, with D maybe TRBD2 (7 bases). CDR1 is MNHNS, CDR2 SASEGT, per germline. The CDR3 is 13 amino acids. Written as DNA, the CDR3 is TGTTCTTACAGGGAGGGCGCAAATTCGGAGCAGTACTTC. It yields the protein CSYREGANSEQYF.

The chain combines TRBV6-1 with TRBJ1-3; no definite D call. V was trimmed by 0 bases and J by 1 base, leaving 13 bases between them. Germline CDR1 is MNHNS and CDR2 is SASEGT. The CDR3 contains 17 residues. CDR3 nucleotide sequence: TGTGCCAGCAGTGAAGCGTTAGCTACGTTATCTGGAAACACCATATATTTT. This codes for CASSEALATLSGNTIYF.

The CDR3 region has the DNA TGTGCCAGTAGTATATCTCCGGGGCGCCAAGAGACCCAGTACTTC. Protein product: CASSISPGRQETQYF. The chain joins TRBV19 to TRBJ2-5; the D call may be TRBD1 or TRBD2 (5 bases each). Germline-derived CDR1 and CDR2 are LNHDA and SQIVND (reference sequence). Between the trimmed V and J ends, which lost 2 bases and 1 base, there was a span of 11 bases. The CDR3 spans 15 residues.

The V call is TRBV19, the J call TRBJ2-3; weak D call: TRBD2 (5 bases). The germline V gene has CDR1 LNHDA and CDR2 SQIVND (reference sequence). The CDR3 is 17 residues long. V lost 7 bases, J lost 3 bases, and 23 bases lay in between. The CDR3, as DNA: TGTGCCAGTAAACAGCGGTTGGGCAGGAGAATTACAGATACGCAGTATTTT. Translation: CASKQRLGRRITDTQYF.

The CDR3 region is CASSSLGGGLYNEQFF. CDR3 coding DNA: TGTGCCAGCAGCTCCCTCGGCGGGGGTTTATACAATGAGCAGTTCTTC. This chain connects TRBV7-3 to TRBJ2-1, with TRBD2 matching over 7 bases. Germline V gives CDR1 SGHTA, CDR2 FQGTGA. With 4 bases clipped from V and 4 bases from J, the junction kept 10 bases outside the gene matches. This CDR3 spans 16 amino acids.

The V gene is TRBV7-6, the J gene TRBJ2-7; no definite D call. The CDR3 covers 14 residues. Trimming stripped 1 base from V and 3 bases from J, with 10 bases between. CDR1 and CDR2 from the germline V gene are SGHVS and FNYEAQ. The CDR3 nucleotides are TGTGCCAGCAGCTTAGGTTCCCGGGTCTACGAGCAGTACTTC. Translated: CASSLGSRVYEQYF.

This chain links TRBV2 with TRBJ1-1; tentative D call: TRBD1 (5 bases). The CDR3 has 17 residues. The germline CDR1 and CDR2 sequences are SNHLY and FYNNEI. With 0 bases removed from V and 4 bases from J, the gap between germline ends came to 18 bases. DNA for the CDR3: TGTGCCAGCAGTGAAGCGTTCAGGGTTGGGGCGGGCACTGAAGCTTTCTTT. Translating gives CASSEAFRVGAGTEAFF.

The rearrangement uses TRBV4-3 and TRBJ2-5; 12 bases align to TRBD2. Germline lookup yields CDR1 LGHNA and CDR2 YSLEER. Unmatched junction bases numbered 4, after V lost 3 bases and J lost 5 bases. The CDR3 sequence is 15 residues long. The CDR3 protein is CASSQASGGAETQYF. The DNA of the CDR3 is TGCGCCAGCAGCCAGGCTAGCGGGGGGGCCGAGACCCAGTACTTC.

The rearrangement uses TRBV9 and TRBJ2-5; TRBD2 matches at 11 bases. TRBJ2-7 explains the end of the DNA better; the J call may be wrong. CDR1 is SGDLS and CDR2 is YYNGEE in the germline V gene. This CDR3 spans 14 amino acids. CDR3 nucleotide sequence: TGTGCCAGCGAACCCGGGACTAGCGGCTACGAGCAGTACTTC. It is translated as CASEPGTSGYEQYF.

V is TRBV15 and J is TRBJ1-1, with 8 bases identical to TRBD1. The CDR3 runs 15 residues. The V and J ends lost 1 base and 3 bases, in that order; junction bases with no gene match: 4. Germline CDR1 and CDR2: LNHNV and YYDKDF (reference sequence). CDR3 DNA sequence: TGTGCCACCAGCAGAGTTGCAGGGGGCTACACTGAAGCTTTCTTT. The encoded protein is CATSRVAGGYTEAFF.

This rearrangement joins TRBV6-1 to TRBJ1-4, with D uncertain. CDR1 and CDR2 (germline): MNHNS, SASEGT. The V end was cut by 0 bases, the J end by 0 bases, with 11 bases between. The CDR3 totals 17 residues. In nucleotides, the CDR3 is TGTGCCAGCAGTGAAGCGTCGGGGATTGCAACTAATGAAAAACTGTTTTTT. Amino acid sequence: CASSEASGIATNEKLFF.

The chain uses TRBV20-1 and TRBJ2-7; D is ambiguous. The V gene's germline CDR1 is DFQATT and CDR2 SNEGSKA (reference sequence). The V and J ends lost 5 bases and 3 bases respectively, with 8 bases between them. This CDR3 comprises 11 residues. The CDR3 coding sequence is TGCAGTGCTTATACTTACTACGAGCAGTACTTC. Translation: CSAYTYYEQYF.

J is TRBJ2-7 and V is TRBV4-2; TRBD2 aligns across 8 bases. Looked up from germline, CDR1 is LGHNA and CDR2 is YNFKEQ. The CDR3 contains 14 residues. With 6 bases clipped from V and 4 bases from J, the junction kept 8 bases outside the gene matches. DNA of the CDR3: TGTGCCAGCAGTTACGGGGGGGCCGGGTACGAGCAGTACTTC. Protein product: CASSYGGAGYEQYF.

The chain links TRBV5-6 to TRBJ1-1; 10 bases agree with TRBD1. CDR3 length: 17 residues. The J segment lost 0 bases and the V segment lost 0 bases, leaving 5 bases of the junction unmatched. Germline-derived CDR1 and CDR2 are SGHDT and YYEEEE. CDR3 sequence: CASSLAKTGGMNTEAFF. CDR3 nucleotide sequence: TGTGCCAGCAGCTTGGCCAAGACAGGGGGCATGAACACTGAAGCTTTCTTT.